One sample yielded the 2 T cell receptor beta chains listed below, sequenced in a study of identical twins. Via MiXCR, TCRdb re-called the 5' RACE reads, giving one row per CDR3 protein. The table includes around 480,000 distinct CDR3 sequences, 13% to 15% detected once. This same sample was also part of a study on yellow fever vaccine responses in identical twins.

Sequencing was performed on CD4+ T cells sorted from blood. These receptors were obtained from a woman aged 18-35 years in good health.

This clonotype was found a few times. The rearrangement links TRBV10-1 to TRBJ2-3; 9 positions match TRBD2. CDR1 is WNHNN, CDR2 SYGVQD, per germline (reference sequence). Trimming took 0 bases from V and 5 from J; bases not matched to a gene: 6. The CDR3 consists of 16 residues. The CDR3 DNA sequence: TGCGCCAGCAGTGAGTCGACACTAGCGGGTCAAGATACGCAGTATTTT. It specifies CASSESTLAGQDTQYF.

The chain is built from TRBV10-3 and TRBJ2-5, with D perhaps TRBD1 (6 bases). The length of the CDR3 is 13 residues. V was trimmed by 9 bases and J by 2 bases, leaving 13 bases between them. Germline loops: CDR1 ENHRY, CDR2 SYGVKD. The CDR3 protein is CAIGGGTQETQYF. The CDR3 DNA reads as TGTGCCATTGGGGGTGGGACACAAGAGACCCAGTACTTC.